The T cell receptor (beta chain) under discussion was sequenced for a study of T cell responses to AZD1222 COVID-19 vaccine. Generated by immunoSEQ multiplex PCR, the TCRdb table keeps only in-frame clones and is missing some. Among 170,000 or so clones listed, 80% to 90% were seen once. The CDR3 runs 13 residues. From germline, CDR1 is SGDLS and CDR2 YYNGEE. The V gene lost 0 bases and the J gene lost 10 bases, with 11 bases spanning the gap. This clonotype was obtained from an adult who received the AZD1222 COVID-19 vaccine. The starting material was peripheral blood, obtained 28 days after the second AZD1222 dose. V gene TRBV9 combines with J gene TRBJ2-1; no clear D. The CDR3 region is CASSVDFPEEQFF. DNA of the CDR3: TGTGCCAGCAGCGTAGATTTCCCTGAGGAGCAGTTCTTC.